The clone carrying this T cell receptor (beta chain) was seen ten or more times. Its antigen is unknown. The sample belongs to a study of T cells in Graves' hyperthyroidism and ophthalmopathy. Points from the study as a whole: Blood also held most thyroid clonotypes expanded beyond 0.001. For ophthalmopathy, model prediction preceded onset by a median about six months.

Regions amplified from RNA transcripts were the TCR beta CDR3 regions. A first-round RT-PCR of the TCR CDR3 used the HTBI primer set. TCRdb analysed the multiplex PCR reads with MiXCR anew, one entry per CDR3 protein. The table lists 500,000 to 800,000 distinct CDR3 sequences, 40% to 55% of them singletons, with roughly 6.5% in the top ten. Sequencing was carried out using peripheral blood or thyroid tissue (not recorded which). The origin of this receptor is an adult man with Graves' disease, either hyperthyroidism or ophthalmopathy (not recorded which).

As DNA, the CDR3 is TGTGCCAGCAAACCTAACGCCGGGACAGTGGGAAACACCATATATTTT. Its protein is CASKPNAGTVGNTIYF. V gene TRBV2 combines with J gene TRBJ1-3, with TRBD1 matching over 7 bases. Trimming at V came to 7 bases and at J to 4 bases, leaving 13 bases not matched to a gene. This CDR3 comprises 16 residues. Germline V gene data show CDR1 as SNHLY and CDR2 as FYNNEI.